This T cell receptor (beta chain) derives from a study of blood T cell repertoires in COVID-19. For the study at large: Sites in the United States, Italy and Spain provided acute and convalescent COVID-19 samples. In each case, the material was cDNA or gDNA derived from T cells, B-cell-depleted T cells, or PBMCs.

The CDR3 consists of 15 residues. The germline CDR1 and CDR2 sequences are MGHRA and YSYEKL. Trimming cost V 0 bases and J 2 bases, with 10 bases left between them. Per the original data handling: By means of reference gene primer amplification, nucleated cell counts were estimated. Sequencing used immunoSEQ multiplex PCR; TCRdb keeps in-frame clones, though not all of them. V, J and clone size are those of that table, while D and trimming were read from the DNA. Altogether over 600,000 clones are present, about 87% being singletons, with the ten largest covering more than 0.25%. The gene calls are TRBV4-1 and TRBJ1-2; no clear D gene. This sequence was found in a woman in her late teens or twenties with acute or convalescent COVID-19. Sequencing used peripheral blood. The CDR3 region has the DNA TGCGCCAGCAGCCAAGAACCCACCGAGAACTATGGCTACACCTTC. Its translation: CASSQEPTENYGYTF.